This is a list of T cell receptor beta chains from one sample in a study of radiotherapy plus CTLA-4 blockade in lung cancer. Assay: immunoSEQ multiplex PCR; the TCRdb copy retains only in-frame clones and omits some. The sample yields just over 60,000 clones, roughly 77% seen once. The sample in question was peripheral blood, obtained from a patient treated with radiotherapy plus ipilimumab. These receptors all come from a human donor with non-small cell lung cancer who had a complete response to radiotherapy plus ipilimumab. CDR3s include the opening cysteine and the closing phenylalanine or tryptophan. A D gene is named only where the DNA matches it firmly. Only some rows state a clone size, as once, few, many or a class for expanded clones.

TRBJ1-2 . TRBD1 TRBV7-9 CASSSYRGQNYGYTF TGTGCCAGCAGCTCCTACAGGGGGCAAAACTATGGCTACACCTTC
TRBJ2-7 . TRBD1 TRBV5-5 CASSPLTGATYEQYF TGTGCCAGCAGCCCACTGACAGGGGCTACCTACGAGCAGTACTTC
TRBJ1-4 . . TRBV15 CATSRDLGNEKLFF TGTGCCACCAGCAGAGATCTGGGAAATGAAAAACTGTTTTTT
TRBJ2-3 . . TRBV30 CAWSVPPQRDTQYF TGTGCCTGGAGTGTACCCCCACAGCGAGATACGCAGTATTTT
TRBJ2-5 . . TRBV29-1 CSVMGVETQYF TGCAGCGTTATGGGGGTAGAGACCCAGTACTTC
TRBJ2-7 . . TRBV7-2 CASSLGGVSYEQYF TGTGCCAGCAGCTTAGGGGGGGTCTCCTACGAGCAGTACTTC
TRBJ2-2 . . TRBV5-1 CASSLEGSRGGELFF TGCGCCAGCAGCTTGGAGGGGTCCCGAGGCGGGGAGCTGTTTTTT
TRBJ1-5 . . TRBV18 CASSPRGSTDSNQPQHF TGTGCCAGCTCACCACGGGGCTCGACAGATAGCAATCAGCCCCAGCATTTT
TRBJ2-3 . . TRBV11-2 CASSLDGGGSTDTQYF TGTGCCAGCAGCTTAGATGGGGGAGGAAGCACAGATACGCAGTATTTT
TRBJ1-6 . TRBD1 TRBV19 CASSIDVGQAHNSPLHF TGTGCCAGTAGTATAGACGTCGGACAGGCACATAATTCACCCCTCCACTTT
TRBJ1-1 . . TRBV5-5 CASSLTGTEAFF TGTGCCAGCAGCTTGACAGGGACTGAAGCTTTCTTT
TRBJ1-2 . . TRBV18 CASSPTDNYGYTF TGTGCCAGCTCACCAACGGATAACTATGGCTACACCTTC
TRBJ1-3 . . TRBV10-3 CAISGTSLRSGNTIYF TGTGCCATCAGCGGGACATCCTTACGCTCTGGAAACACCATATATTTT
TRBJ2-5 . TRBD2 TRBV4-1 CASSQGVTSGGAGETQYF TGCGCCAGCAGCCAAGGAGTGACTAGCGGGGGGGCAGGAGAGACCCAGTACTTC
TRBJ1-6 . . TRBV18 CASSPVAAESPLHF TGTGCCAGCTCACCAGTTGCAGCTGAATCACCCCTCCACTTT
TRBJ1-1 . . TRBV18 CASSPRGTQDTEAFF TGTGCCAGCTCACCACGGGGCACCCAGGACACTGAAGCTTTCTTT
TRBJ2-3 . TRBD1 TRBV10-3 CAISSGTGATDTQYF TGTGCCATCTCATCCGGGACAGGGGCTACAGATACGCAGTATTTT
TRBJ2-5 few TRBD2 TRBV11-3 CASSPAGGVQETQYF TGTGCCAGCAGCCCAGCGGGGGGTGTTCAAGAGACCCAGTACTTC
TRBJ1-1 few TRBD1 TRBV5-4 CASSHRGLGAEAFF TGTGCCAGCAGCCACAGGGGGTTGGGGGCTGAAGCTTTCTTT
TRBJ2-5 . . TRBV7-8 CASSLDTGPQETQYF TGTGCCAGCAGCCTAGACACCGGGCCACAAGAGACCCAGTACTTC
TRBJ2-3 once TRBD1 TRBV7-2 CASSRDRGADTQYF TGTGCCAGCAGCCGGGACAGGGGTGCAGATACGCAGTATTTT
TRBJ2-3 . TRBD2 TRBV5-6 CASSFPGTSGSGDTQYF TGTGCCAGCAGCTTCCCTGGGACTAGCGGGAGTGGAGATACGCAGTATTTT
TRBJ2-3 . TRBD1 TRBV7-9 CASSQPDRGLADTQYF TGTGCCAGCAGCCAACCCGACAGGGGGCTTGCAGATACGCAGTATTTT
TRBJ1-4 . . TRBV4-1 CASSQETEDNEKLFF TGCGCCAGCAGCCAAGAAACAGAAGATAATGAAAAACTGTTTTTT
TRBJ1-5 few . TRBV9 CASSGAPNQPQHF TGTGCCAGCAGCGGTGCGCCCAATCAGCCCCAGCATTTT
TRBJ2-1 . . TRBV4-3 CASSLSGSSYNEQFF TGCGCCAGCAGTCTTAGCGGAAGCTCCTACAATGAGCAGTTCTTC
TRBJ1-1 . TRBD1 TRBV11-3 CASSSGQPGDTEAFF TGTGCCAGCAGCTCGGGACAGCCTGGGGACACTGAAGCTTTCTTT
TRBJ2-7 . . TRBV7-2 CASSLARTGTLATEQYF TGTGCCAGCAGCTTAGCGCGAACAGGGACATTAGCCACCGAGCAGTACTTC
TRBJ2-2 . TRBD1 TRBV30 CAWSAGQGVFRYTGELFF TGTGCCTGGAGTGCGGGACAGGGGGTTTTTCGTTACACCGGGGAGCTGTTTTTT
TRBJ1-1 . TRBD1 TRBV6-5 CASSPLGQGNTEAFF TGTGCCAGCAGTCCCCTGGGACAGGGGAACACTGAAGCTTTCTTT
TRBJ2-2 . TRBD2 TRBV11-3 CASSARLAGGNTGELFF TGTGCCAGCAGCGCCCGACTAGCGGGGGGCAACACCGGGGAGCTGTTTTTT
TRBJ1-2 . . TRBV11-2 CASSPRTRGYTF TGTGCCAGCAGCCCTCGCACGAGGGGCTACACCTTC
TRBJ1-4 . TRBD1 TRBV4-3 CASSQRTGAEKLFF TGCGCCAGCAGCCAACGGACAGGGGCTGAAAAACTGTTTTTT
TRBJ1-3 once . TRBV30 CAWSVQGGGNTIYF TGTGCCTGGAGTGTACAAGGGGGTGGAAACACCATATATTTT
TRBJ1-5 few . TRBV7-8 CASSERPAVSNQPQHF TGTGCCAGCAGCGAGAGACCTGCAGTTAGCAATCAGCCCCAGCATTTT
TRBJ2-1 . TRBD2 TRBV4-3 CASSQGLAGSYNEQFF TGCGCCAGCAGCCAGGGACTAGCGGGCTCCTACAATGAGCAGTTCTTC
TRBJ2-1 . TRBD2 TRBV5-1 CASSSLRGGSYNEQFF TGCGCCAGCAGCTCCCTCCGCGGGGGGTCGTACAATGAGCAGTTCTTC
TRBJ1-1 . . TRBV7-8 CASSLALTRQEAFF TGTGCCAGCAGCTTAGCCTTGACGAGACAGGAAGCTTTCTTT
TRBJ2-1 . TRBD2 TRBV30 CAWSVIGLAGGPANEQFF TGTGCCTGGAGTGTAATCGGACTAGCGGGAGGGCCGGCCAATGAGCAGTTCTTC
TRBJ2-1 . TRBD2 TRBV7-9 CASSLAEGNEQFF TGTGCCAGCAGCCTAGCGGAAGGGAATGAGCAGTTCTTC
TRBJ2-2 . . TRBV6-1 CASSEYSFTNTGELFF TGTGCCAGCAGTGAATACAGCTTCACGAACACCGGGGAGCTGTTTTTT
TRBJ2-7 . . TRBV14 CASSTMDRYYEQYF TGTGCCAGCAGCACAATGGACAGATACTACGAGCAGTACTTC
TRBJ2-3 once . TRBV7-2 CASSLGIADTQYF TGTGCCAGCAGCTTAGGAATAGCAGATACGCAGTATTTT
TRBJ1-2 . . TRBV27 CASSLSFPRTYGYTF TGTGCCAGCAGTTTATCGTTTCCGAGAACCTATGGCTACACCTTC
TRBJ1-2 . TRBD1 TRBV7-9 CASSLAGTGEIYGYTF TGTGCCAGCAGCTTAGCGGGGACAGGGGAGATCTATGGCTACACCTTC
TRBJ1-3 . . TRBV18 CASSPLARGSGGNTIYF TGTGCCAGCTCACCACTAGCCAGGGGCTCTGGTGGAAACACCATATATTTT
TRBJ2-3 . . TRBV30 CAWRDVLFSGF TGTGCCTGGAGAGACGTACTGTTTTCGGGATTT
TRBJ1-4 . . TRBV5-1 CASSLDSLNHATNEKLFF TGCGCCAGCAGCTTGGACAGCCTGAATCATGCAACTAATGAAAAACTGTTTTTT
TRBJ2-7 . . TRBV27 CASSPWAEVEQYF TGTGCCAGCAGCCCATGGGCGGAGGTAGAGCAGTACTTC
TRBJ2-3 . . TRBV6-5 CASSYGTHTDTQYF TGTGCCAGCAGTTATGGGACACACACAGATACGCAGTATTTT
TRBJ2-2 . TRBD1 TRBV28 CASGETGPRELFF TGTGCCAGCGGAGAGACAGGGCCTAGGGAGCTGTTTTTT
TRBJ1-2 few . TRBV18 CASSPPQSANYGYTF TGTGCCAGCTCACCACCTCAGAGTGCTAACTATGGCTACACCTTC
TRBJ2-7 . . TRBV5-1 CASSLTGPRSYEQYF TGCGCCAGCAGCTTGACGGGTCCTCGAAGTTACGAGCAGTACTTC
TRBJ2-3 few . TRBV19 CASSKGREVTGTSTDTQYF TGTGCCAGTAGTAAAGGAAGAGAGGTAACAGGTACTAGCACAGATACGCAGTATTTT
TRBJ2-7 . TRBD1 TRBV2 CASSYTGVREQYF TGTGCCAGCAGTTATACAGGGGTTCGCGAGCAGTACTTC
TRBJ1-5 . TRBD1 TRBV12-5 CASGLGTGYSNQPQHF TGTGCTAGTGGTCTAGGGACAGGGTATAGCAATCAGCCCCAGCATTTT
TRBJ2-2 . TRBD2 TRBV27 CASSWGLAATNTGELFF TGTGCCAGCAGTTGGGGACTAGCGGCAACGAACACCGGGGAGCTGTTTTTT
TRBJ1-6 . . TRBV5-6 CASQGAGSHSPLHF TGTGCCAGCCAAGGGGCCGGTTCCCATTCACCCCTCCACTTT
TRBJ2-7 . . TRBV19 CASSMAGNSYEQYF TGTGCCAGTAGTATGGCGGGGAACTCCTACGAGCAGTACTTC
TRBJ2-7 few TRBD1 TRBV19 CASNPGDRVNEQYF TGTGCCAGTAATCCGGGGGACAGGGTAAACGAGCAGTACTTC